The subject of this entry is one T cell receptor (beta chain). Trimming removed 0 bases at V and 5 bases at J, with 12 bases between. This CDR3 spans 15 amino acids. CDR1 and CDR2 (germline): SGHRS, YFSETQ. The repertoire was sequenced with immunoSEQ multiplex PCR; TCRdb's copy has only in-frame clones and lacks some. This sample carries about 79,000 clones, just over 85% of them seen once, and the ten largest clones take approximately 4%. These data are taken from a study of OX40 agonist ivuxolimab in advanced cancers. Whole-study context: Partial responses were achieved by three patients, one with hepatocellular carcinoma and two with cutaneous melanoma.

The chain combines TRBV5-1 with TRBJ1-5; maybe TRBD1 (5 bases). Sequencing used CD4+ or CD8+ T cells sorted from blood, obtained in a trial of the OX40 agonist ivuxolimab. The receptor was isolated from an adult with an advanced solid tumor such as melanoma, head and neck, liver or kidney cancer. The CDR3 DNA is TGCGCCAGCAGCTTGGATTCAGGGAGCGATCAGCCCCAGCATTTT. Protein sequence: CASSLDSGSDQPQHF.